Each of the 7 T cell receptor beta chains below was sequenced from the same sample in a study of post-analysis software for immune sequencing data. Findings and caveats of the study: Patients carried four or five TRBV segments more frequently than controls did, and TRBV5-6, TRBV5-1 and TRBV20-1 were among them.

Included in the TCR beta cDNA libraries were unique molecular identifiers. TCRdb re-analysed the PCR reads in MiXCR, keeping a single row per CDR3 protein. This table has 750,000 to 950,000 distinct CDR3 sequences, around 50% appearing once. Their cognate antigens are unknown. Sequencing was carried out using blood. All receptors derive from a girl aged 5 to 17 with multiple sclerosis.

As for this clonotype: At one of its ends the junction is not consistent with the germline gene, which may arise from a read error. The rearrangement links TRBV5-1 to TRBJ2-1, with 8 bases that match TRBD2. Germline CDR1 is SGHRS and CDR2 is YFSETQ. This CDR3 comprises 16 residues. The CDR3 DNA is TGCGCCAGCAGTTTGGGGGGGGGCCTAGCGGGCAATGAGCAGTTCTTC. This sequence encodes CASSLGGGLAGNEQFF.

This clonotype occurred a few times. The chain couples TRBV20-1 to TRBJ1-5; D uncertain. CDR3 size: 13 residues. Germline values: CDR1 DFQATT, CDR2 SNEGSKA (reference sequence). V was pared by 6 bases and J by 9 bases, with 18 bases between. The chain's CDR3 is CSAAMAAGRPQHF. In DNA form, the CDR3 reads TGCAGTGCCGCGATGGCGGCGGGAAGGCCCCAGCATTTT.

The rearrangement joins TRBV5-1 to TRBJ2-4; the match to TRBD2 covers 13 bases. CDR1 is SGHRS and CDR2 is YFSETQ in the germline V gene. The CDR3 contains 18 residues. After removal of 2 bases from V and 4 bases from J, the junction contained 9 bases not matched to a gene. In nucleotides, the CDR3 is TGCGCCAGCAGCTTTCAACCACGACTAGCGGGGGGTAAAAACATTCAGTACTTC. The encoded protein is CASSFQPRLAGGKNIQYF. Complete variable domain (other parts from reference TRBV5-1 and TRBJ2-4): KAGVTQTPRYLIKTRGQQVTLSCSPISGHRSVSWYQQTPGQGLQFLFEYFSETQRNKGNFPGRFSGRQFSNSRSEMNVSTLELGDSALYLCASSFQPRLAGGKNIQYFGAGTRLSVL.

V and J are TRBV20-1 and TRBJ2-3; 9 nucleotides align to TRBD2. V lost 7 bases, J lost 5 bases, and 1 base stayed unmatched. The CDR3 runs to 11 residues. The V gene's germline CDR1 is DFQATT and CDR2 SNEGSKA (reference sequence). The CDR3 nucleotides are TGCAGTGTTAGCGGGGGAGATACGCAGTATTTT. Its translation: CSVSGGDTQYF.

This clonotype was found a few times. The chain uses TRBV29-1 and TRBJ2-7; D not certain. With the DNA end fitting TRBJ2-5 better, the J assignment may be wrong. The CDR3 is made up of 14 amino acids. Germline values: CDR1 SQVTM, CDR2 ANQGSEA. The CDR3 here is CSVDRLPAGETQYF. The CDR3 DNA sequence: TGCAGCGTGGACCGCCTGCCAGCCGGGGAGACCCAGTACTTC.

The sample holds a few counts of this clonotype. The rearrangement uses TRBV25-1 and TRBJ2-7, with D maybe TRBD1 (5 bases). The CDR3 sequence is 14 residues long. Trimming cost V 4 bases and J 1 base, with 11 bases left between them. Germline CDR1 MGHDK, CDR2 SYGVNS. CDR3 loop: CASSGQGRSYEQYF. Here the CDR3 DNA reads TGTGCCAGCAGTGGGCAGGGAAGATCCTACGAGCAGTACTTC.

This chain connects TRBV7-9 to TRBJ1-2; 8 nucleotides align to TRBD1. Germline lookup yields CDR1 SEHNR and CDR2 FQNEAQ (reference sequence). The V gene end was trimmed by 5 bases and the J gene end by 8 bases; junction bases not matched to a gene: 7. This CDR3 has 13 residues. CDR3 in DNA: TGTGCCAGCAGCCCTACTCCAGGGGGCGGCTACACCTTC. Amino acid sequence: CASSPTPGGGYTF.